This T cell receptor (beta chain) was observed in a study of PD-L1 blockade in urothelial cancer. Study background: Before enrollment, 0 to 3 chemotherapy regimens had been given to patients. Samples of blood were analyzed 3 weeks (second dose) and 6 weeks after treatment start.

Synthetic TCR analog templates were spiked into each PCR. The table came from immunoSEQ multiplex PCR; TCRdb's copy has only in-frame clones and leaves some out. Here the sample spans fewer than 50,000 clones, 60% to 85% being singletons. Documented time point: pretreatment peripheral blood. Patients were living with locally advanced or metastatic urothelial carcinoma. Sample: PBMCs, taken around atezolizumab (anti-PD-L1) treatment. The sequence came from a man aged 70 or older with urothelial cancer.

This chain's CDR3 is CASSPRGGTEDYEQYF. In DNA, the CDR3 is TGCGCCAGCAGCCCCCGGGGAGGGACGGAGGATTACGAGCAGTACTTC. The chain recombines TRBV4-1 with TRBJ2-7, with TRBD2 matching 7 bases. This CDR3 is 16 amino acids long. The J segment lost 4 bases and the V segment lost 4 bases, leaving 13 bases of the junction unmatched. Looked up from germline, CDR1 is MGHRA and CDR2 is YSYEKL.